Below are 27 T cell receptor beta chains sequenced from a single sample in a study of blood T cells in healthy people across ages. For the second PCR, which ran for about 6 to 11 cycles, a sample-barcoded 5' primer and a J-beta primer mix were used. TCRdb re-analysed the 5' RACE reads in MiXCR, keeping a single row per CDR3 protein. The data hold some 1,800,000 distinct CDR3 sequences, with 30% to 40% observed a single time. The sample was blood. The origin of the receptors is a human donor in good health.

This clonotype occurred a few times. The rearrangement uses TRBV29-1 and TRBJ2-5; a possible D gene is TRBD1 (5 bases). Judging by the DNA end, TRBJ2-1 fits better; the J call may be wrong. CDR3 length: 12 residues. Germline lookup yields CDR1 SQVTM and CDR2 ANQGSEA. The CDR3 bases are TGCAGCGCTATGACAGTCCAAGAGACCCAGTTCTTC. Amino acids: CSAMTVQETQFF.

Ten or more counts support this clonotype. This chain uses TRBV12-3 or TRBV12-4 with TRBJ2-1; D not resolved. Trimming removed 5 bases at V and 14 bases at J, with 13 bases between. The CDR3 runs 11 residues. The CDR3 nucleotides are TGTGCCAGCAGTCTGGGTCCCCTTAAGTTCTTC. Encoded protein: CASSLGPLKFF.

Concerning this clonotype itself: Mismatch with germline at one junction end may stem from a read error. In DNA, the CDR3 is TGTGCCAGCAGTGGGGGGACCGGTGAGCAGTTCTTC. Residues: CASSGGTGEQFF. The chain combines TRBV10-3 with TRBJ2-1; perhaps TRBD2 as D (6 bases). The CDR3 totals 12 residues. The germline V gene encodes CDR1 ENHRY and CDR2 SYGVKD.

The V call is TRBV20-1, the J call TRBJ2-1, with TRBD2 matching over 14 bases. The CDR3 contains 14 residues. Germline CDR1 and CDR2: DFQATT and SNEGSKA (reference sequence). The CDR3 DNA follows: TGCAGCGGAGCGACTAGCGGGGGGGACAATGAGCAGTTCTTC. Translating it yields CSGATSGGDNEQFF.

Written as DNA, the CDR3 is TGTGCCAGCAGCCGGGACAGCAGACTAGAAGTGTCTGGGGCCAACGTCCTGACTTTC. It specifies CASSRDSRLEVSGANVLTF. The V gene is TRBV12-3 or TRBV12-4, the J gene TRBJ2-6, with D possibly matching TRBD1 (7 bases). The CDR3 runs to 19 residues. Trimming removed 6 bases at V and 1 base at J, with 22 bases between.

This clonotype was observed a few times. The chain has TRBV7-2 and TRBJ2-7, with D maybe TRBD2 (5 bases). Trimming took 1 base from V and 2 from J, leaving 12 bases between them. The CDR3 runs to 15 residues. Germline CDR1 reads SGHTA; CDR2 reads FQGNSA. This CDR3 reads CASSLGPADTYEQYF. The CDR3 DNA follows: TGTGCCAGCAGCTTAGGCCCAGCGGATACCTACGAGCAGTACTTC.

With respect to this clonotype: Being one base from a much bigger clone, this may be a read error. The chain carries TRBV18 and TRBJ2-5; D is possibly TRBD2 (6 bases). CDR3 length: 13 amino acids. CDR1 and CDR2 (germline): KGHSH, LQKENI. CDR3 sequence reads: CASPPPGEETQYF. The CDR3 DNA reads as TGTGCCAGCCCACCACCGGGAGAAGAGACCCAGTACTTC.

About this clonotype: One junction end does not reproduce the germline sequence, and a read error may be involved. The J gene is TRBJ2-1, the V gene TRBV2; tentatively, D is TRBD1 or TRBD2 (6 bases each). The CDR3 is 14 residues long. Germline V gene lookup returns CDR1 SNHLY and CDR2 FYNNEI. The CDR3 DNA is TGTGCCAGCAGCGAAGAGGGGGACTTATTAGAGCAGTTCTTC. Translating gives CASSEEGDLLEQFF.

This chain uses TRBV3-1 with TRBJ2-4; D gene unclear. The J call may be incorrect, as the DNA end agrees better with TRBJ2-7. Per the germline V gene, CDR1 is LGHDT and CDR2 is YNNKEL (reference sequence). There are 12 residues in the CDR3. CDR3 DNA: TGTGCCAGCAGCCACGTCGGTGACGAGCAGTACTTC. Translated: CASSHVGDEQYF.

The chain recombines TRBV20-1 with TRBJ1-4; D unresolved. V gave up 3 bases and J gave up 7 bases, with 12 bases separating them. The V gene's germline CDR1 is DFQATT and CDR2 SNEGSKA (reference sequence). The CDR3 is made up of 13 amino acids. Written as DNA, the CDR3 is TGCAGTGCTAGCAACAGATTTGCTGAAAAACTGTTTTTT. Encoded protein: CSASNRFAEKLFF.

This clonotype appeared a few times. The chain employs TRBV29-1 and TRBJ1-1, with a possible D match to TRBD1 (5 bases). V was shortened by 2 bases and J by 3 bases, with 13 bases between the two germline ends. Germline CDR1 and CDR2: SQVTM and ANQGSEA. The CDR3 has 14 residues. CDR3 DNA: TGCAGCGTTGAACCTTACAGGTCGGACACTGAAGCTTTCTTT. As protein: CSVEPYRSDTEAFF.

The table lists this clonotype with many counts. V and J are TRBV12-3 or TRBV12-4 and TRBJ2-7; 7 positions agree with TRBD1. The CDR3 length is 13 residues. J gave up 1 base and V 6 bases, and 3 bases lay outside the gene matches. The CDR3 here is CASRTGQSYEQYF. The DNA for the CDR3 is TGTGCCAGCAGGACGGGACAGTCCTACGAGCAGTACTTC.

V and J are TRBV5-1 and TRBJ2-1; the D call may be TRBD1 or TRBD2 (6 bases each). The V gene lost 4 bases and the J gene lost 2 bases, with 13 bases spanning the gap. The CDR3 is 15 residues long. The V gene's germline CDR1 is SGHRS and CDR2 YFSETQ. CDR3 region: CASSRERGAYNEQFF. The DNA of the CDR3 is TGCGCCAGCAGCCGGGAGAGGGGGGCCTACAATGAGCAGTTCTTC.

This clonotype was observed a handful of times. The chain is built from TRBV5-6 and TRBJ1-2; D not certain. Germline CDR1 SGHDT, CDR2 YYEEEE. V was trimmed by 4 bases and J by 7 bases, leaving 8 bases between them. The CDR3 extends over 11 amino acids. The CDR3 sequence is CASSVPGGYTF. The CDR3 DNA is TGTGCCAGCAGCGTACCGGGTGGCTACACCTTC.

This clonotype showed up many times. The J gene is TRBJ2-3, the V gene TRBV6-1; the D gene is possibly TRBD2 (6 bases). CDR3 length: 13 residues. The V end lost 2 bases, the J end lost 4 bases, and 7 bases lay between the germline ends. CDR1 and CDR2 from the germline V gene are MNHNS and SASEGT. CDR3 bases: TGTGCCAGCAGTGAAATAGCGGCAGATACGCAGTATTTT. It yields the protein CASSEIAADTQYF.

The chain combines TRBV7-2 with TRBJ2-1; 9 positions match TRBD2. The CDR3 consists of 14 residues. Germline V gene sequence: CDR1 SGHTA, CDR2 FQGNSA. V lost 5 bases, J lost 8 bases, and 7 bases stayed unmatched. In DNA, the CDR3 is TGTGCCAGCAGCCCGGGACTAGCTTACGATGAGCAGTTCTTC. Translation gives CASSPGLAYDEQFF. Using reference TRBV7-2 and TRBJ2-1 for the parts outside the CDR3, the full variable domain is GAGVSQSPSNKVTEKGKDVELRCDPISGHTALYWYRQSLGQGLEFLIYFQGNSAPDKSGLPSDRFSAERTGGSVSTLTIQRTQQEDSAVYLCASSPGLAYDEQFFGPGTRLTVL.

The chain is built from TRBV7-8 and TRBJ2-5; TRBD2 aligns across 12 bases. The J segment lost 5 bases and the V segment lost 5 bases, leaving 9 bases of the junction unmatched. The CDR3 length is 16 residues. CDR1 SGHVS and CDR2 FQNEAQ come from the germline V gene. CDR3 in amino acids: CASSIASGGVGETQYF. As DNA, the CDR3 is TGTGCCAGCAGCATCGCTAGCGGGGGGGTGGGGGAGACCCAGTACTTC.

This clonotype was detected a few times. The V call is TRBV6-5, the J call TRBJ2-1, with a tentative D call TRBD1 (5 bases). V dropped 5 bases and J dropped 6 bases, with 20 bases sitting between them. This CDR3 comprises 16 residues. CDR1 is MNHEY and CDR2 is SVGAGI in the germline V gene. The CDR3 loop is CASSREQALTVNEQFF. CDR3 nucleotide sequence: TGTGCCAGCAGTCGCGAACAGGCTTTGACGGTCAATGAGCAGTTCTTC.

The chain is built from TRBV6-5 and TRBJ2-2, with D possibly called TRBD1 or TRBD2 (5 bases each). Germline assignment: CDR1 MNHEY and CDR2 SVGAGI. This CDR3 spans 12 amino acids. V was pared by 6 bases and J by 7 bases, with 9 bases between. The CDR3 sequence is CASRPGGGELFF. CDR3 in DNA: TGTGCCAGCAGACCTGGGGGCGGGGAGCTGTTTTTT.

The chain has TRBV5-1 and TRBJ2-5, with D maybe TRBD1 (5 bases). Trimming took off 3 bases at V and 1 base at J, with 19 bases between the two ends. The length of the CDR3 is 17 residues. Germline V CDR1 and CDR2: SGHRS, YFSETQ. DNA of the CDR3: TGCGCCAGCAGCTGGCTCCCTTCCGTCGACAGCCAAGAGACCCAGTACTTC. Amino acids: CASSWLPSVDSQETQYF. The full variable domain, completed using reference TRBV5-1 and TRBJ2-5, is KAGVTQTPRYLIKTRGQQVTLSCSPISGHRSVSWYQQTPGQGLQFLFEYFSETQRNKGNFPGRFSGRQFSNSRSEMNVSTLELGDSALYLCASSWLPSVDSQETQYFGPGTRLLVL.

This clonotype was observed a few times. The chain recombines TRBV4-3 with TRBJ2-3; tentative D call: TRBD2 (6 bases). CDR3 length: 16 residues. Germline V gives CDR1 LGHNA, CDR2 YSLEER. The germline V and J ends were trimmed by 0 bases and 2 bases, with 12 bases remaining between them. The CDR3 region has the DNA TGCGCCAGCAGCCAAGAAGCTGGGGGGTACACAGATACGCAGTATTTT. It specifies CASSQEAGGYTDTQYF.

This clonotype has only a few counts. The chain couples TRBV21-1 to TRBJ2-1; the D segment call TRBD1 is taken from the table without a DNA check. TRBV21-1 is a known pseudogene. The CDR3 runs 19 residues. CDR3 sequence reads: CASSKGLDRGPYVYNEQFF. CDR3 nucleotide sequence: TGTGCCAGCAGCAAAGGGCTGGACAGGGGGCCTTACGTTTACAATGAGCAGTTCTTC.

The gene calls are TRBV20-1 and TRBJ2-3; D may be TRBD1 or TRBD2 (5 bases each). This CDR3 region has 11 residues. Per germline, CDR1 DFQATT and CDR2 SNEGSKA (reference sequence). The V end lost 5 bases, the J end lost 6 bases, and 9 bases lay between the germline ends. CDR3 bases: TGCAGTGCTGAGTGGGGGGATACGCAGTATTTT. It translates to CSAEWGDTQYF.

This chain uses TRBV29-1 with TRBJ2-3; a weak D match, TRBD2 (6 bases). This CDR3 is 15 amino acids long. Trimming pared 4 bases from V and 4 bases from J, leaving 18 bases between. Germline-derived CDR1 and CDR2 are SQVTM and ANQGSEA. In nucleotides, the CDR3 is TGCAGCGTTGGGCTCGCGGGAAATAGGGCAGATACGCAGTATTTT. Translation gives CSVGLAGNRADTQYF.

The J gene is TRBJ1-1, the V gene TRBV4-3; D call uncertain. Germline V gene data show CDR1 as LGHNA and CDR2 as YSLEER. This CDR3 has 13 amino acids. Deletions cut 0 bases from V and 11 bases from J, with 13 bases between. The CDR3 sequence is CASSQDLVGRAFF. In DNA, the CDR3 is TGCGCCAGCAGCCAAGATCTAGTGGGGAGGGCTTTCTTT.

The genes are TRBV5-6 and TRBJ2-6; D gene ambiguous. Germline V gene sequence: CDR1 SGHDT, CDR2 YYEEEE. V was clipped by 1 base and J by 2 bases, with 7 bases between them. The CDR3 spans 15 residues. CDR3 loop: CASSLWQTGANVLTF. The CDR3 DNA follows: TGTGCCAGCAGCTTGTGGCAGACTGGGGCCAACGTCCTGACTTTC. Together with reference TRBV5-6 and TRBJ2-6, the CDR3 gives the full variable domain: DAGVTQSPTHLIKTRGQQVTLRCSPKSGHDTVSWYQQALGQGPQFIFQYYEEEERQRGNFPDRFSGHQFPNYSSELNVNALLLGDSALYLCASSLWQTGANVLTFGAGSRLTVL.

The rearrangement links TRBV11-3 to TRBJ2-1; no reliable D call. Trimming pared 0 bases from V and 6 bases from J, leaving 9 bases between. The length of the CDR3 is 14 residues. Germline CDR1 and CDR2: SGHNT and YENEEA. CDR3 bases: TGTGCCAGCAGCTTAGATCTACAGACCAATGAGCAGTTCTTC. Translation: CASSLDLQTNEQFF.